This T cell receptor (beta chain) was profiled in a study of blood T cell repertoires in COVID-19. Produced via immunoSEQ multiplex PCR; TCRdb's table is partial and in-frame only. The sample holds 150,000 to 200,000 clones, approximately 80% seen once. The CDR3 extends over 19 amino acids. Germline loops: CDR1 SGHAT, CDR2 FQNNGV. Losses at the gene ends were 2 bases for V and 4 bases for J; bases not matched to a gene: 10. This clonotype was obtained from a man in his forties or fifties who had recovered from COVID-19. The V gene is TRBV11-2, the J gene TRBJ2-5; 16 bases are shared with TRBD2. Sequenced sample: peripheral blood. This CDR3 is CASSLRLGTSGRASETQYF. The CDR3 DNA follows: TGTGCCAGCAGCTTAAGATTGGGGACTAGCGGGAGGGCCTCAGAGACCCAGTACTTC.